This T cell receptor (beta chain) stems from a study of cytomegalovirus exposure and HLA in healthy donors (dated by TCRdb to 2016 to 2017). Concerning the study at large: The 666 repertoires of the first cohort and the roughly 110 validation repertoires were produced on the same platform, according to a later analysis. The study was designed to test whether signatures of past pathogen exposure could be identified by cataloging public T cell receptors. A separate validation cohort of some 130 different subjects was used in addition to the 666-subject first cohort. The study combined high-throughput TCR immunosequencing, statistical association of individual TCRs with disease status, and machine learning to predict cytomegalovirus infection status.

Separate from the roughly 650-subject first cohort, the validation cohort of about 110 subjects was the group to which the donors belonged. The V end gives up 4 bases and the J end 6 bases, leaving 11 bases in the junction not matched to a gene. Including the terminal cysteine and phenylalanine, the CDR3 comprises 15 residues. The read is trimmed to its CDR3 DNA, 45 bases read in frame from base 1. The germline V gene (reference sequence) gives CDR1 as SEHNR and CDR2 as FQNEAQ. The paper's findings and limits, for the study overall: Three of the identified cytomegalovirus-associated TCR beta chains were confirmed in vitro to be specific for cytomegalovirus antigens. The study gave a list of about 150 TCR beta chains associated with cytomegalovirus. According to the authors, the approach could potentially be generalized to other disease states and immunological phenotypes. Subsequent analysis determined that TCRs grouped into clusters in the first cohort also showed a tendency toward co-occurrence across the roughly 130 validation repertoires, and 85% to 95% of cluster scores exceeded 0. The classifier was reported to diagnose cytomegalovirus status with high specificity and sensitivity in both the original cohort and the validation cohort. All 110 or so repertoires were used to score co-occurrence in the validation cohort in a later analysis, because that analysis had no HLA typing for the cohort. Most TCR sequences were seen in very few donors, while some public TCRs were found in many individuals.

Libraries were prepared through the immunoSEQ multiplex PCR assay. The authors' analysis ran thus. A statistical classification framework was built to diagnose cytomegalovirus status from the catalog of TCR beta chain sequences. TCRdb took this table from immuneACCESS and kept in-frame rearrangements with V and J called. Such tables lack part of the clones; where checked against another copy, unresolved V genes explain under half of the gap, and the rest is unexplained. V and J calls plus clone size are reproduced from that table; the DNA served to infer D and trimming. The sample records about 110,000 clones, approximately 96% of which are singletons. The top ten clonotypes cover roughly 0.66% of the sample. As for this clone: Its antigen specificity is not known. No quality values exist for individual bases; no much larger clone is one base distant.

The rearrangement combines TRBV7-9 with TRBJ1-1; the junction holds 7 bases that match TRBD1. The origin of this receptor is a woman under 30 in good health and CMV-seronegative. The source material was PBMCs. CDR3 loop: CASSSTGQSFAEAFF. The DNA sequence is given as TGTGCCAGCAGCTCGACGGGACAGTCTTTCGCTGAAGCTTTCTTT.